A single sample is the source of the 2 T cell receptor beta chains below, sequenced in a study of technical replicates of blood from several donors. Using immunoSEQ multiplex PCR, the repertoire was profiled, and TCRdb retains in-frame clones only, with some absent. This repertoire shows some 54,000 clones, around 93% found once; its top ten account for roughly 4.5%. Material: PBMCs. Receptors originate from a human donor in good health. Some clones in this sample may be carry-over from other donors' samples.

The genes are TRBV5-1 and TRBJ2-2; D not resolved. V was clipped by 1 base and J by 4 bases, with 14 bases between them. Germline V gene sequence: CDR1 SGHRS, CDR2 YFSETQ. This CDR3 spans 16 amino acids. CDR3 nucleotide sequence: TGCGCCAGCAGCTTGTCAGAGGCCCTCAGCACCGGGGAGCTGTTTTTT. Amino acids: CASSLSEALSTGELFF. The whole variable domain, filled in from reference TRBV5-1 and TRBJ2-2, reads KAGVTQTPRYLIKTRGQQVTLSCSPISGHRSVSWYQQTPGQGLQFLFEYFSETQRNKGNFPGRFSGRQFSNSRSEMNVSTLELGDSALYLCASSLSEALSTGELFFGEGSRLTVL.

The chain employs TRBV6-6 and TRBJ1-2; D is ambiguous. The CDR3 is made up of 14 amino acids. V was trimmed by 5 bases and J by 3 bases, leaving 13 bases between them. Per the germline V gene, CDR1 is MNHNY and CDR2 is SVGAGI (reference sequence). The CDR3 DNA sequence: TGTGCCAGCAGTCGGGTCAGGACTGACTATGGCTACACCTTC. Its translation: CASSRVRTDYGYTF.